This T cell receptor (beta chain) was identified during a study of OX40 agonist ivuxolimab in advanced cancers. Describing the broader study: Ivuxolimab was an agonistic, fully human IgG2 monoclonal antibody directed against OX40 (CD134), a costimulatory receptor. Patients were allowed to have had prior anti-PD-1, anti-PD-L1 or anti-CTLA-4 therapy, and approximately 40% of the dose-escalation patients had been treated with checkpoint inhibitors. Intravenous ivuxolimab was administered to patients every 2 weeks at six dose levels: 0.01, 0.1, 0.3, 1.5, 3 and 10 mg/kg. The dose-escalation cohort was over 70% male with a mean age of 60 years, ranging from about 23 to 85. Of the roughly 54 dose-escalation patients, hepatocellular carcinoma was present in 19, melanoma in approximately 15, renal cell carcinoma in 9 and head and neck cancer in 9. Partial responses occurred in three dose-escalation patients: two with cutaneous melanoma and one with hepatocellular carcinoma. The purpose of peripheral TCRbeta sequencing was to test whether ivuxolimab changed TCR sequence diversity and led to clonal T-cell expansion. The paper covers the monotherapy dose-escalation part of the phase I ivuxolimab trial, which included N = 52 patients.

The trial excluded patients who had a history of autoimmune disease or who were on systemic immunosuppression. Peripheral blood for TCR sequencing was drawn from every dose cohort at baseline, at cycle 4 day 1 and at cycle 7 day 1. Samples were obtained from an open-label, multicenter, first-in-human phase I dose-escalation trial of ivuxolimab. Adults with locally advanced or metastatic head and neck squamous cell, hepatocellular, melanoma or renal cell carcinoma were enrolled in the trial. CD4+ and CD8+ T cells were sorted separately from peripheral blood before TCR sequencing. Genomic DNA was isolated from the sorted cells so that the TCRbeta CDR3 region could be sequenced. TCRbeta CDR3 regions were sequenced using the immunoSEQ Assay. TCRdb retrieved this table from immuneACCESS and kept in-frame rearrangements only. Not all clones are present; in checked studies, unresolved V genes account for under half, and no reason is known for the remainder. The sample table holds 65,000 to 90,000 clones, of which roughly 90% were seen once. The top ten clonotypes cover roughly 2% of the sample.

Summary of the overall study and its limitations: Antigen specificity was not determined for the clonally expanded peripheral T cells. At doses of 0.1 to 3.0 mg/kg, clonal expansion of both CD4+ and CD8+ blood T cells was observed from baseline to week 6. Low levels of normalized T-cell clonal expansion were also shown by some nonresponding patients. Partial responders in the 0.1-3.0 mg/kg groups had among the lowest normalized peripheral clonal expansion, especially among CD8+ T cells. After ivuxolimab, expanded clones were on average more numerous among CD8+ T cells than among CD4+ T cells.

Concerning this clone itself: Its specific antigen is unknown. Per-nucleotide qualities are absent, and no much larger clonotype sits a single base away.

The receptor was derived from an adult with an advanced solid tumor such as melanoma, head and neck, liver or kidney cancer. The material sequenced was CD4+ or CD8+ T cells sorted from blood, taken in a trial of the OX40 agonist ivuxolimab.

The DNA sequence is given as TGTGCCAGCAGCTTGATACTAAGCACAGATACGCAGTATTTT. This yields the protein CASSLILSTDTQYF. The rearranged segments are TRBV5-6 and TRBJ2-3; no D gene can be assigned with confidence. From a lookup of the germline V gene, CDR1 and CDR2 are SGHDT and YYEEEE. Cut back by 1 base and 0 bases, the V and J ends lie 6 bases apart. From the cysteine up to the phenylalanine, the CDR3 has a length of 14 residues. CDR3 DNA is the only sequence kept; it has 42 bases, read in frame from the first base. With the portions outside the CDR3 filled from the reference TRBV5-6 and TRBJ2-3 genes, the complete variable region becomes DAGVTQSPTHLIKTRGQQVTLRCSPKSGHDTVSWYQQALGQGPQFIFQYYEEEERQRGNFPDRFSGHQFPNYSSELNVNALLLGDSALYLCASSLILSTDTQYFGPGTRLTVL.